A single sample is the source of the 2 T cell receptor beta chains below, sequenced in a study of blood T cell repertoires in COVID-19. Clones were sequenced by immunoSEQ multiplex PCR, and TCRdb holds only the in-frame ones, with some missing. The sample lists some 240,000 clones, about 81% occurring once. The sample consisted of peripheral blood. Receptor source: a woman in her fifties or sixties with active or convalescent COVID-19.

This sequence joins TRBV9 and TRBJ1-3; 9 nucleotides line up with TRBD1. V shed 2 bases and J 1 base; nucleotides not matched to a gene: 1. In germline, CDR1 is SGDLS, CDR2 YYNGEE. There are 15 residues in the CDR3. Here the CDR3 reads CASSVGQGSGNTIYF. The CDR3 DNA is TGTGCCAGCAGCGTCGGACAGGGGTCTGGAAACACCATATATTTT.

The genes are TRBV3-1 (or the pseudogene TRBV3-2) and TRBJ2-7; 10 bases map to TRBD2. This CDR3 is 15 amino acids long. Unmatched junction bases numbered 6, after V lost 5 bases and J lost 2 bases. Germline loops: CDR1 LGHDT, CDR2 YNNKEL (reference sequence). The CDR3: CASSSGLATTYEQYF. For the CDR3, the DNA is TGTGCCAGCAGCTCGGGACTAGCGACGACCTACGAGCAGTACTTC.